This entry describes one T cell receptor beta chain. The sample belongs to a study of T cell responses to AZD1222 COVID-19 vaccine. Method: immunoSEQ multiplex PCR; TCRdb's copy keeps in-frame clones and lacks some. The table shows approximately 70,000 clones, with approximately 85% occurring only once. The V segment lost 4 bases and the J segment 0 bases; nucleotides outside the gene matches: 6. Germline loops: CDR1 SGDLS, CDR2 YYNGEE. The CDR3 has 16 amino acids. V gene TRBV9 combines with J gene TRBJ2-2; TRBD2 agrees at 7 bases. This sequence was found in an adult in good health. The sample was peripheral blood, taken on day 0 of AZD1222 vaccination. CDR3 bases: TGTGCCAGCAGCCCCCGACTAGCTTCGAACACCGGGGAGCTGTTTTTT. Translation gives CASSPRLASNTGELFF.